The 21 T cell receptor beta chains reported below all come from one sample, sequenced in a study of blood T cell repertoires in COVID-19. Sequencing was performed with immunoSEQ multiplex PCR; in TCRdb, only in-frame clones are kept and a portion is missing. This sample has about 670,000 clones, with about nine tenths found just once. The specimen sequenced was peripheral blood. The source of these receptors is a woman between 18 and 30 years old with acute or convalescent COVID-19.

The chain links TRBV4-1 to TRBJ2-2; tentative D call: TRBD2 (6 bases). Between the trimmed V and J ends, which lost 4 bases and 5 bases, there was a span of 14 bases. CDR1 is MGHRA, CDR2 YSYEKL, per germline. The CDR3 length is 15 residues. The CDR3 coding sequence is TGCGCCAGCAGCCTGGGACTTCCCTCTACCGGGGAGCTGTTTTTT. As protein: CASSLGLPSTGELFF.

The chain employs TRBV27 and TRBJ2-1; D not certain. The germline CDR1 and CDR2 sequences are MNHEY and SMNVEV (reference sequence). V was pared by 3 bases and J by 0 bases, with 9 bases between. This CDR3 contains 15 residues. The CDR3 region has the DNA TGTGCCAGCAGTTTGCAGTGGAGCTCCTACAATGAGCAGTTCTTC. Its protein product is CASSLQWSSYNEQFF.

This rearrangement joins TRBV7-9 to TRBJ2-5, with a possible D match to TRBD1 (6 bases). The ends were cut back, 9 bases at V and 4 bases at J, with 15 bases in the middle. CDR3 length: 13 amino acids. Germline CDR1 SEHNR, CDR2 FQNEAQ (reference sequence). The CDR3 bases are TGTGCCAGTCACCCAGGGGCGGGAGAGACCCAGTACTTC. As protein: CASHPGAGETQYF.

This sequence joins TRBV11-2 and TRBJ2-2, with TRBD2 matching 13 bases. Germline assignment: CDR1 SGHAT and CDR2 FQNNGV. This CDR3 contains 16 residues. V shed 5 bases and J 4 bases; nucleotides not matched to a gene: 4. The CDR3 sequence is CASSLWTSGGTGELFF. DNA of the CDR3: TGTGCCAGCAGCCTATGGACTAGCGGGGGCACCGGGGAGCTGTTTTTT.

The V and J genes are TRBV12-3 or TRBV12-4 and TRBJ1-1; tentative D call: TRBD1 (5 bases). This CDR3 comprises 13 residues. The V end was cut by 6 bases, the J end by 6 bases, with 14 bases between. CDR3 loop: CASSSSGYSEAFF. Written as DNA, the CDR3 is TGTGCCAGCAGCTCCTCAGGGTATTCTGAAGCTTTCTTT.

The chain has TRBV28 and TRBJ1-1, with TRBD1 identical over 10 bases. CDR1 and CDR2 (germline): MDHEN, SYDVKM. This CDR3 is built from 17 residues. Trimming took 2 bases from V and 9 from J; bases not matched to a gene: 15. The CDR3: CASSLPPPATGGQQAFF. In nucleotides, the CDR3 is TGTGCCAGCAGTTTACCCCCCCCCGCGACAGGGGGCCAGCAAGCTTTCTTT. The variable domain in full, completed from reference TRBV28 and TRBJ1-1, reads DVKVTQSSRYLVKRTGEKVFLECVQDMDHENMFWYRQDPGLGLRLIYFSYDVKMKEKGDIPEGYSVSREKKERFSLILESASTNQTSMYLCASSLPPPATGGQQAFFGQGTRLTVV.

V usage is TRBV7-9 and J usage is TRBJ1-3, with D possibly being TRBD1 (5 bases). The CDR3 is 14 amino acids. Germline lookup yields CDR1 SEHNR and CDR2 FQNEAQ (reference sequence). Deletions cut 1 base from V and 5 bases from J, with 9 bases between. CDR3 protein: CASSLEGARNTIYF. The CDR3 DNA sequence: TGTGCCAGCAGCTTAGAAGGGGCGCGAAACACCATATATTTT.

The gene calls are TRBV18 and TRBJ2-3; D remains ambiguous. Deletions cut 2 bases from V and 6 bases from J, with 15 bases between. Germline values: CDR1 KGHSH, CDR2 LQKENI. The CDR3 extends over 15 amino acids. For the CDR3, the DNA is TGTGCCAGCTCACCAGTGGTCGCCTTCCGGGATACGCAGTATTTT. As protein: CASSPVVAFRDTQYF.

The chain combines TRBV4-2 with TRBJ2-1, with 8 bases aligning to TRBD2. V lost 0 bases to trimming and J lost 2 bases; unmatched junction nucleotides: 6. The CDR3 sequence is 17 residues long. Germline CDR1 is LGHNA and CDR2 is YNFKEQ. CDR3 sequence (DNA): TGTGCCAGCAGCCAAGATAAGGAGACTAGCGCCTACAATGAGCAGTTCTTC. Translating it yields CASSQDKETSAYNEQFF.

The chain employs TRBV5-1 and TRBJ1-1; 9 bases agree with TRBD1. Trimming removed 4 bases from V and 1 base from J; junction bases left unmatched: 5. CDR1 SGHRS and CDR2 YFSETQ come from the germline V gene. This CDR3 contains 15 residues. CDR3: CASSPQGQGNTEAFF. The CDR3 DNA is TGCGCCAGCAGCCCCCAGGGACAGGGGAACACTGAAGCTTTCTTT.

The chain employs TRBV9 and TRBJ2-1; TRBD2 matches 13 bases. This CDR3 has 16 amino acids. The V and J ends lost 5 bases and 8 bases, in that order; junction bases with no gene match: 10. The germline V gene encodes CDR1 SGDLS and CDR2 YYNGEE. Written as DNA, the CDR3 is TGTGCCAGCAGGGGAAAACTAGCGGGGGGGCCGGATGAGCAGTTCTTC. It is translated as CASRGKLAGGPDEQFF.

The V call is TRBV20-1, the J call TRBJ2-5; possibly TRBD2 for D (6 bases). This CDR3 is 11 amino acids long. Germline lookup yields CDR1 DFQATT and CDR2 SNEGSKA (reference sequence). The CDR3 loop is CSSSVQETQYF. The CDR3 DNA is TGCAGCTCTAGCGTTCAAGAGACCCAGTACTTC.

With respect to this clone: The sample contains more than one DNA sequence encoding this CDR3. V and J are TRBV4-1 and TRBJ1-5, with a possible D match to TRBD1 (6 bases). Per germline, CDR1 MGHRA and CDR2 YSYEKL. Trimming left V 3 bases short and J 5 bases short, with 8 bases between. The CDR3 consists of 13 residues. CDR3 in DNA: TGCGCCAGCAGCCAGGGGGCGCATCAGCCCCAGCATTTT. It is translated as CASSQGAHQPQHF.

The chain recombines TRBV3-1 (or the pseudogene TRBV3-2) with TRBJ1-2; no clear D. CDR1 LGHDT and CDR2 YNNKEL come from the germline V gene (reference sequence). The CDR3 loop spans 11 amino acids. Trimming removed 0 bases at V and 13 bases at J, with 9 bases between. CDR3 bases: TGTGCCAGCAGCCAAGAGGCCCGTTTCACCTTC. It is translated as CASSQEARFTF.

The CDR3 bases are TGCGCCAGCAGCCAAGGACAGGGTGTCAATTCACCCCTCCACTTT. It is translated as CASSQGQGVNSPLHF. V gene TRBV4-3 combines with J gene TRBJ1-6, with 7 bases lining up with TRBD1. The germline gives CDR1 LGHNA, CDR2 YSLEER. The CDR3 contains 15 residues. The junction had 4 bases not matched to a gene; V was cut back by 1 base and J by 7 bases.

The chain uses TRBV19 and TRBJ2-2; 7 bases are shared with TRBD2. Germline V gene lookup returns CDR1 LNHDA and CDR2 SQIVND (reference sequence). The J segment lost 2 bases and the V segment lost 7 bases, leaving 7 bases of the junction unmatched. This CDR3 is built from 15 residues. The CDR3 here is CASKSGARNTGELFF. CDR3 DNA sequence: TGTGCCAGTAAGAGCGGGGCCAGAAACACCGGGGAGCTGTTTTTT.

The chain has TRBV5-5 and TRBJ1-2; 8 bases align to TRBD1. Germline V gene data show CDR1 as SGHKS and CDR2 as YYEKEE (reference sequence). This CDR3 has 18 amino acids. V was pared by 2 bases and J by 4 bases, with 16 bases of the junction left unmatched. Here the CDR3 DNA reads TGTGCCAGCAGCTTAGAACAGGGGGAGGGTCTGGCTAGCTATGGCTACACCTTC. It translates to CASSLEQGEGLASYGYTF.

The chain couples TRBV11-2 to TRBJ1-5, with no clear D. The length of the CDR3 is 15 residues. V was shortened by 0 bases and J by 2 bases, with 8 bases between the two germline ends. Germline V gene sequence: CDR1 SGHAT, CDR2 FQNNGV. This CDR3 reads CASSLDAGGNQPQHF. In DNA, the CDR3 is TGTGCCAGCAGCTTAGATGCGGGTGGCAATCAGCCCCAGCATTTT.

The V call is TRBV5-1, the J call TRBJ2-7, with TRBD1 as a possible D gene (6 bases). Trimming left V 3 bases short and J 2 bases short, with 9 bases between. Germline V gene data show CDR1 as SGHRS and CDR2 as YFSETQ. This CDR3 region has 13 residues. CDR3 DNA sequence: TGCGCCAGCAGCTACAGGGAAACCTACGAGCAGTACTTC. This sequence encodes CASSYRETYEQYF. Drawing the rest from reference TRBV5-1 and TRBJ2-7, the complete variable domain is KAGVTQTPRYLIKTRGQQVTLSCSPISGHRSVSWYQQTPGQGLQFLFEYFSETQRNKGNFPGRFSGRQFSNSRSEMNVSTLELGDSALYLCASSYRETYEQYFGPGTRLTVT.

The CDR3 region is CASRRTGGPDGYTF. CDR3 DNA sequence: TGTGCCAGTAGACGGACAGGGGGTCCTGATGGCTACACCTTC. V usage is TRBV19 and J usage is TRBJ1-2; 10 bases map to TRBD1. The CDR3 is made up of 14 amino acids. CDR1 is LNHDA and CDR2 is SQIVND in the germline V gene (reference sequence). The J segment lost 6 bases and the V segment lost 6 bases, leaving 7 bases of the junction unmatched.

The chain has TRBV3-1 (or the pseudogene TRBV3-2) and TRBJ1-6; TRBD1 is a possible D gene (6 bases). The CDR3 sequence is 15 residues long. V lost 3 bases and J 7 bases, leaving 13 bases between the germline ends. Per germline, CDR1 LGHDT and CDR2 YNNKEL (reference sequence). CDR3 DNA sequence: TGTGCCAGCAGCCACGGACAGAGCCGAAATTCACCCCTCCACTTT. Its translation is CASSHGQSRNSPLHF.